A single sample is the source of the 15 T cell receptor beta chains below, sequenced in a study of cytomegalovirus exposure and HLA in healthy donors (TCRdb year 2017). Receptors were amplified or captured by the immunoSEQ multiplex PCR assay. In TCRdb, the immuneACCESS table is reduced to in-frame sequences with V and J assigned. These tables do not hold every clone; where another copy was compared, an unresolved V gene accounts for under half, and the others remain unexplained. Here the sample has roughly 330,000 clones; 87% occur a single time. Clones ranked in the top ten supply over 1% of the sample. The sequenced sample consisted of PBMCs. These receptors originate from a woman younger than 45 in good health and CMV-seropositive.

The chain employs TRBV28 and TRBJ2-7; 8 bases agree with TRBD1. This CDR3 has 17 amino acids. The V and J ends lost 7 bases and 0 bases, in that order; junction bases with no gene match: 14. CDR1 and CDR2 from the germline V gene are MDHEN and SYDVKM. As DNA, the CDR3 is TGTGCCAGCATCCTGACTGGGGGACAGGACAGCTCCTACGAGCAGTACTTC. Amino acids: CASILTGGQDSSYEQYF.

V usage is TRBV29-1 and J usage is TRBJ2-7, with 8 bases identical to TRBD2. CDR1 and CDR2 (germline): SQVTM, ANQGSEA. V shed 3 bases, J shed 5 bases, and the junction held 9 bases outside the gene matches. The CDR3 is 14 residues long. CDR3 DNA sequence: TGCAGCGTTGAGAAGGGGACTAGGACTAACGAGCAGTACTTC. It yields the protein CSVEKGTRTNEQYF.

This clone was seen a handful of times. The rearrangement joins TRBV7-6 to TRBJ1-5; tentative D call: TRBD1 (6 bases). This CDR3 has 13 amino acids. V was clipped by 5 bases and J by 6 bases, with 11 bases between them. The germline gives CDR1 SGHVS, CDR2 FNYEAQ. DNA for the CDR3: TGTGCCAGCAGCCGGGACATCTCTCAGCCCCAGCATTTT. Protein sequence: CASSRDISQPQHF. Supplemented by reference TRBV7-6 and TRBJ1-5, the full variable domain reads GAGVSQSPRYKVTKRGQDVALRCDPISGHVSLYWYRQALGQGPEFLTYFNYEAQQDKSGLPNDRFSAERPEGSISTLTIQRTEQRDSAMYRCASSRDISQPQHFGDGTRLSIL.

This clone has only one observation. The chain uses TRBV6-5 and TRBJ2-7; D might be TRBD1 (5 bases). Germline lookup yields CDR1 MNHEY and CDR2 SVGAGI. The V gene lost 0 bases and the J gene lost 3 bases, with 9 bases spanning the gap. CDR3 length: 14 amino acids. CDR3 nucleotide sequence: TGTGCCAGCAGTTACTCGGACAATGGCTACGAGCAGTACTTC. It codes for CASSYSDNGYEQYF.

The chain couples TRBV7-9 to TRBJ2-3; D perhaps matches TRBD1 (5 bases). The CDR3 is 15 residues long. Trimming cost V 8 bases and J 4 bases, with 19 bases left between them. Germline assignment: CDR1 SEHNR and CDR2 FQNEAQ (reference sequence). In nucleotides, the CDR3 is TGTGCCAGCCAGGGAAGGGGCAGTCTATCAGATACGCAGTATTTT. Protein: CASQGRGSLSDTQYF.

This clone was recorded once. The rearrangement links TRBV29-1 to TRBJ2-6, with D hard to call. Trimming stripped 2 bases from V and 1 base from J, with 6 bases between. The CDR3 loop spans 14 amino acids. Per the germline V gene, CDR1 is SQVTM and CDR2 is ANQGSEA. Here the CDR3 reads CSVESISGANVLTF. CDR3 sequence (DNA): TGCAGCGTTGAATCCATATCTGGGGCCAACGTCCTGACTTTC.

J is TRBJ1-4 and V is TRBV30; D unresolved. Germline V gene data show CDR1 as GTSNPN and CDR2 as SVGIG (reference sequence). V gave up 0 bases and J gave up 2 bases, with 4 bases separating them. The CDR3 extends over 13 amino acids. The CDR3 region is CAWSVPTNEKLFF. The CDR3 region has the DNA TGTGCCTGGAGTGTACCTACTAATGAAAAACTGTTTTTT.

The chain links TRBV5-6 to TRBJ2-7, with 9 bases matching TRBD1. CDR3 length: 14 residues. Unmatched junction bases numbered 4, after V lost 4 bases and J lost 2 bases. The germline CDR1 and CDR2 sequences are SGHDT and YYEEEE. CDR3 nucleotide sequence: TGTGCCAGCAGCGGGGGGGACAGGGCCTACGAGCAGTACTTC. Translation gives CASSGGDRAYEQYF.

In the case of this clone: Other nucleotide sequences from this sample produce the same CDR3. The genes are TRBV28 and TRBJ2-7; possibly TRBD2 for D (6 bases). Germline CDR1 and CDR2: MDHEN and SYDVKM. Trimming left V 1 base short and J 3 bases short, with 10 bases between. The CDR3 is 14 residues long. CDR3 sequence (DNA): TGTGCCAGCAGTTTATATGGGGGAGGCTACGAGCAGTACTTC. Its protein product is CASSLYGGGYEQYF.

This clone was counted a few times. The gene calls are TRBV7-9 and TRBJ1-3, with TRBD1 as a possible D gene (5 bases). Germline-derived CDR1 and CDR2 are SEHNR and FQNEAQ (reference sequence). The V end was cut by 3 bases, the J end by 5 bases, with 8 bases between. The CDR3 extends over 13 amino acids. The CDR3 sequence: CASSLAGRNTIYF. CDR3 bases: TGTGCCAGCAGCTTGGCAGGGAGAAACACCATATATTTT.

V usage is TRBV7-2 and J usage is TRBJ1-2, with 7 bases aligning to TRBD1. The CDR3 contains 15 residues. V lost 4 bases and J lost 0; bases outside the gene matches: 5. From germline, CDR1 is SGHTA and CDR2 FQGNSA. The CDR3 spells CASSSGQGANYGYTF. CDR3 sequence (DNA): TGTGCCAGCAGCTCGGGTCAGGGGGCTAACTATGGCTACACCTTC.

This CDR3 is CASSQELIASPADTQYF. CDR3 nucleotide sequence: TGCGCCAGCAGCCAAGAACTAATCGCTAGCCCAGCAGATACGCAGTATTTT. The chain is built from TRBV4-3 and TRBJ2-3; D might be TRBD2 (5 bases). The CDR3 loop spans 17 amino acids. CDR1 and CDR2 from the germline V gene are LGHNA and YSLEER. The V end was cut by 0 bases, the J end by 4 bases, with 17 bases between.

The gene calls are TRBV7-3 and TRBJ2-1; the match to TRBD1 covers 9 bases. The CDR3 sequence is 15 residues long. Germline-derived CDR1 and CDR2 are SGHTA and FQGTGA. Trimming cost V 3 bases and J 2 bases; bases outside gene matches: 2. CDR3 protein: CASSFTGGTYNEQFF. Written as DNA, the CDR3 is TGTGCCAGCAGCTTCACAGGGGGCACCTACAATGAGCAGTTCTTC.

The chain combines TRBV19 with TRBJ2-1; 11 bases are a match to TRBD2. The junction had 5 bases not matched to a gene; V was cut back by 8 bases and J by 5 bases. This CDR3 has 14 residues. CDR1 and CDR2 (germline): LNHDA, SQIVND (reference sequence). CDR3 DNA sequence: TGTGCCAGTCGTAGCGGGAGGGCCCACAATGAGCAGTTCTTC. This encodes CASRSGRAHNEQFF. The whole variable domain, filled in from reference TRBV19 and TRBJ2-1, reads DGGITQSPKYLFRKEGQNVTLSCEQNLNHDAMYWYRQDPGQGLRLIYYSQIVNDFQKGDIAEGYSVSREKKESFPLTVTSAQKNPTAFYLCASRSGRAHNEQFFGPGTRLTVL.

This clone was observed a few times. CDR3 residues: CASNLPGQGNQPQHF. The CDR3 bases are TGTGCCAGCAACCTCCCGGGACAGGGGAATCAGCCCCAGCATTTT. The V call is TRBV28, the J call TRBJ1-5; 10 bases fit TRBD1. Trimming removed 7 bases from V and 4 bases from J; junction bases left unmatched: 7. The CDR3 has 15 amino acids. In germline, CDR1 is MDHEN, CDR2 SYDVKM.